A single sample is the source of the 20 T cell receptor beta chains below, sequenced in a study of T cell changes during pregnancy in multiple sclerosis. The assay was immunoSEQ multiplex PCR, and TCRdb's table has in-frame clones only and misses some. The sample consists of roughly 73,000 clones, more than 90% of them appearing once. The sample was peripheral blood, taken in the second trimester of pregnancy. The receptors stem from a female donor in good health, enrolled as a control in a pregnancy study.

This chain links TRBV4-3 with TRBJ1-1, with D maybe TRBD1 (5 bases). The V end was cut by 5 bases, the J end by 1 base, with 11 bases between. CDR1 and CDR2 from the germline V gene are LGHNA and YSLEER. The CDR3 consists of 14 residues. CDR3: CASSEQDGNTEAFF. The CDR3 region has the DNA TGCGCCAGCAGCGAACAGGACGGGAACACTGAAGCTTTCTTT.

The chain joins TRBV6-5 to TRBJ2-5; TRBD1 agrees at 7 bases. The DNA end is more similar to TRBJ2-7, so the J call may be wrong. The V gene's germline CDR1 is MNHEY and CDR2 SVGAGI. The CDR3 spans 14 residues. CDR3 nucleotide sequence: TGTGCCAGCAGTTACGGACAGGCCTCGTACGAGCAGTACTTC. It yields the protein CASSYGQASYEQYF.

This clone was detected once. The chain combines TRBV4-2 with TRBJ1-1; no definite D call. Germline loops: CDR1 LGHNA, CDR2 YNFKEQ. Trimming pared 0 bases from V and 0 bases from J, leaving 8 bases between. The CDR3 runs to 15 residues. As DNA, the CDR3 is TGTGCCAGCAGCCAAGATGAGGTGATGAACACTGAAGCTTTCTTT. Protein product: CASSQDEVMNTEAFF.

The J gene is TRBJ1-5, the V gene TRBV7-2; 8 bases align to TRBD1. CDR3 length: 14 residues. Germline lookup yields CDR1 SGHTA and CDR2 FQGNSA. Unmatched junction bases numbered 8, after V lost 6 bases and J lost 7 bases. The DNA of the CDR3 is TGTGCCAGCAGTCCCCAGGGGGCACAGCAGCCCCAGCATTTT. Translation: CASSPQGAQQPQHF.

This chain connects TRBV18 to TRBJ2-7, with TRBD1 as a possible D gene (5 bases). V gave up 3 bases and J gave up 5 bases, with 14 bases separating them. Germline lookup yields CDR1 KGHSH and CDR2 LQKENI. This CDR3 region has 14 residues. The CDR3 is CASSPSQGQNEQYF. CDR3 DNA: TGTGCCAGCTCACCGAGTCAGGGTCAGAACGAGCAGTACTTC.

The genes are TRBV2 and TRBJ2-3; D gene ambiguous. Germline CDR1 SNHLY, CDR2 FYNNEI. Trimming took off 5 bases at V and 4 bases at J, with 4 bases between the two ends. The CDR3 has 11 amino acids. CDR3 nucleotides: TGTGCCAGCAGTCGGGCAGATACGCAGTATTTT. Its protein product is CASSRADTQYF.

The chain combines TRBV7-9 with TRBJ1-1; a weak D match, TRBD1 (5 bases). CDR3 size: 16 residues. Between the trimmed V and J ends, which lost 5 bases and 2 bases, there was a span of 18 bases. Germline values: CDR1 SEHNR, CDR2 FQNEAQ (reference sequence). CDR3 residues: CASSPYRGTVNTEAFF. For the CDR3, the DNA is TGTGCCAGCAGCCCGTACCGCGGGACGGTAAACACTGAAGCTTTCTTT.

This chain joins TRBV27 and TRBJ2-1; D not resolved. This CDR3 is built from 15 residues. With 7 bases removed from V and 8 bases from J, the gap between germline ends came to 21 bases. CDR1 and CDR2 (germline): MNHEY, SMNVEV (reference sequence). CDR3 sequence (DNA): TGTGCCAGCAAGTCCCCTAGACGTACGATTGATGAGCAGTTCTTC. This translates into CASKSPRRTIDEQFF.

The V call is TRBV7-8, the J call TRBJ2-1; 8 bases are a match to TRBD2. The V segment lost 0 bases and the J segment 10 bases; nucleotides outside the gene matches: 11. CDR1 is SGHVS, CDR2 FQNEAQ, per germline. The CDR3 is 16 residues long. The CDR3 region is CASSLALGLVSREQFF. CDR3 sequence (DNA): TGTGCCAGCAGCTTAGCGTTGGGACTAGTCTCTAGGGAGCAGTTCTTC.

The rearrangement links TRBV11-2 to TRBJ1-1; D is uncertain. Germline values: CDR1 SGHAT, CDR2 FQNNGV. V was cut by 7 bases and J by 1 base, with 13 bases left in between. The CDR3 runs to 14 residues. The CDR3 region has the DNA TGTGCCAGCACCTCCCTGCGGGGGAACACTGAAGCTTTCTTT. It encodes CASTSLRGNTEAFF.

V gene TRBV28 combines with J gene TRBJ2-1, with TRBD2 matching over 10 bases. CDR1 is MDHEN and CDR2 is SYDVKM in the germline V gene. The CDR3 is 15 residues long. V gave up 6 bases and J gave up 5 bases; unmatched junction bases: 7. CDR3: CASRTAGGLHNEQFF. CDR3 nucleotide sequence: TGTGCCAGCAGGACAGCGGGGGGGCTCCACAATGAGCAGTTCTTC.

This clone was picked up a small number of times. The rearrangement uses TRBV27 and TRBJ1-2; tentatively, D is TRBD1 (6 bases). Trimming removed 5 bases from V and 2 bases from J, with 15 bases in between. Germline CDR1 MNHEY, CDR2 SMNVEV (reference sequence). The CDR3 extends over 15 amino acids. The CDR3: CASSPQGMENYGYTF. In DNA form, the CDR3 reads TGTGCCAGCAGTCCTCAGGGGATGGAAAACTATGGCTACACCTTC.

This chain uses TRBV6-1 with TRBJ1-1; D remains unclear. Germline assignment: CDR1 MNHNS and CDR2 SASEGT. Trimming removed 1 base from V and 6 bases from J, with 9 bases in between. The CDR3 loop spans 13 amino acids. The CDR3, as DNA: TGTGCCAGCAGTGAAGGGGCCGTCCCTGAAGCTTTCTTT. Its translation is CASSEGAVPEAFF.

CDR3 loop: CASRAGTDYGYTF. For the CDR3, the DNA is TGTGCCAGCAGAGCCGGGACAGACTATGGCTACACCTTC. J is TRBJ1-2 and V is TRBV2; 7 bases agree with TRBD1. CDR1 and CDR2 from the germline V gene are SNHLY and FYNNEI. This CDR3 comprises 13 residues. Unmatched junction bases numbered 4, after V lost 6 bases and J lost 3 bases.

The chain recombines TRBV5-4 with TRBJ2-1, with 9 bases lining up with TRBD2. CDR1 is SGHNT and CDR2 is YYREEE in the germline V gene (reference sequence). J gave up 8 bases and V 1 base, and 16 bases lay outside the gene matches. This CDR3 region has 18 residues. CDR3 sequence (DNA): TGTGCCAGCAGCTTGCCCAGGGGATTGACTAGCGGAAGAGATGAGCAGTTCTTC. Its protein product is CASSLPRGLTSGRDEQFF. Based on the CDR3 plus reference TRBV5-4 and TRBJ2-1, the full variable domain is ETGVTQSPTHLIKTRGQQVTLRCSSQSGHNTVSWYQQALGQGPQFIFQYYREEENGRGNFPPRFSGLQFPNYSSELNVNALELDDSALYLCASSLPRGLTSGRDEQFFGPGTRLTVL.

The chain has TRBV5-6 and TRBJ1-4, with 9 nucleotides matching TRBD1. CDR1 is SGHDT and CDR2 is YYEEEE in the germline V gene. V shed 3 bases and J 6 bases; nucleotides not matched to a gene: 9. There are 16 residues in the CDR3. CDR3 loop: CASSSLTGGEDEKLFF. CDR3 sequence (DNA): TGTGCCAGCAGCTCATTAACAGGGGGCGAGGATGAAAAACTGTTTTTT.

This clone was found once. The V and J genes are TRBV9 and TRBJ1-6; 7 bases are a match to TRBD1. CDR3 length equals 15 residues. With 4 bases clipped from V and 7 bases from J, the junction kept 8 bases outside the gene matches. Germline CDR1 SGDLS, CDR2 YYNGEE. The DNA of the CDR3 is TGTGCCAGCAGCCAAAACGACAGGGAGAATTCACCCCTCCACTTT. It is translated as CASSQNDRENSPLHF.

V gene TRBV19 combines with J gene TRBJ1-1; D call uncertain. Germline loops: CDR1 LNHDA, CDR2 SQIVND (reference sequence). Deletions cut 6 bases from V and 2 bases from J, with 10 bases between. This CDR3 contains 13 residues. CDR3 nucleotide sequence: TGTGCCAGTAGCTTAGGACTCAACACTGAAGCTTTCTTT. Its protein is CASSLGLNTEAFF.

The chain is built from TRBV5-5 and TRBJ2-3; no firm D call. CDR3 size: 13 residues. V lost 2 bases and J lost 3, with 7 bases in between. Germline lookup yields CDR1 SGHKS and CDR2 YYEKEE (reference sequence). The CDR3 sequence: CASSFPETDTQYF. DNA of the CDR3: TGTGCCAGCAGCTTCCCCGAGACAGATACGCAGTATTTT.

CDR3 bases: TGCGCCAGCAGCCAAGTTCGGGGGACCTATGGCTACACCTTC. Protein product: CASSQVRGTYGYTF. This rearrangement joins TRBV4-3 to TRBJ1-2; tentatively, D is TRBD1 (5 bases). The CDR3 is 14 residues long. Germline CDR1 LGHNA, CDR2 YSLEER. V lost 1 base and J lost 4, with 10 bases in between.